The 16 T cell receptor beta chains given below trace back to one sample, sequenced in a study of blood T cells in healthy people across ages. Through a sample-barcoded 5' primer and a J-beta primer mix, a second PCR was run for roughly 6 to 12 cycles. TCRdb passed the 5' RACE reads through MiXCR, listing each CDR3 protein once. The repertoire includes about 1.8 million distinct CDR3 sequences, roughly 50% of them detected once, and 2.1% sits in the top ten. Sequencing was performed on blood. Receptors originate from a woman between 35 and 50 years old in good health.

This clonotype came up a few times. This chain joins TRBV20-1 and TRBJ2-5; TRBD2 aligns across 9 bases. The germline V gene encodes CDR1 DFQATT and CDR2 SNEGSKA (reference sequence). The CDR3 has 14 residues. The junction had 3 bases not matched to a gene; V was cut back by 3 bases and J by 1 base. For the CDR3, the DNA is TGCAGTGCTAGGGTAGCGGGGGTCCAAGAGACCCAGTACTTC. It yields the protein CSARVAGVQETQYF.

The chain employs TRBV7-9 and TRBJ1-1; D is possibly TRBD1 (5 bases). The germline V gene has CDR1 SEHNR and CDR2 FQNEAQ (reference sequence). This CDR3 comprises 15 residues. V was clipped by 3 bases and J by 1 base, with 12 bases between them. The CDR3 protein is CASSLGETANTEAFF. Here the CDR3 DNA reads TGTGCCAGCAGCTTGGGGGAAACCGCGAACACTGAAGCTTTCTTT.

This clonotype was observed many times. The chain has TRBV28 and TRBJ2-7, with D hard to call. Trimming took off 6 bases at V and 2 bases at J, with 5 bases between the two ends. This CDR3 region has 11 residues. The V gene's germline CDR1 is MDHEN and CDR2 SYDVKM. The CDR3 coding sequence is TGTGCCAGCAGCTCCCCCTACGAGCAGTACTTC. It codes for CASSSPYEQYF.

The V gene is TRBV5-1, the J gene TRBJ1-6, with TRBD1 matching 7 bases. The CDR3 contains 14 residues. Germline trimming cut 6 bases from V and 6 bases from J; bases unmatched to any gene: 6. CDR1 SGHRS and CDR2 YFSETQ come from the germline V gene. The CDR3 bases are TGCGCCAGCAACTTTGGACAGGTTAATTCACCCCTCCACTTT. Residues: CASNFGQVNSPLHF. Full variable domain (rest looked up from reference TRBV5-1 and TRBJ1-6): KAGVTQTPRYLIKTRGQQVTLSCSPISGHRSVSWYQQTPGQGLQFLFEYFSETQRNKGNFPGRFSGRQFSNSRSEMNVSTLELGDSALYLCASNFGQVNSPLHFGNGTRLTVT.

The chain couples TRBV27 to TRBJ2-3; 12 nucleotides match TRBD2. Germline V lookup: CDR1 MNHEY, CDR2 SMNVEV (reference sequence). With 5 bases clipped from V and 13 bases from J, the junction kept 13 bases outside the gene matches. The CDR3 consists of 15 residues. This CDR3 reads CASSDTSGGSHSEYF. DNA of the CDR3: TGTGCCAGCAGTGATACTAGCGGGGGGTCCCATTCCGAGTATTTT.

This clonotype was observed a few times. The V and J genes are TRBV10-3 and TRBJ2-5, with a possible D match to TRBD2 (5 bases). Trimming cost V 0 bases and J 10 bases, with 15 bases left between them. The CDR3 consists of 14 residues. Per the germline V gene, CDR1 is ENHRY and CDR2 is SYGVKD. Written as DNA, the CDR3 is TGTGCCATCAGTGAGTCGGGAGTGGAGGATAGCCAGTACTTC. It codes for CAISESGVEDSQYF.

This chain links TRBV6-6 with TRBJ2-4; the D is unclear. In germline, CDR1 is MNHNY, CDR2 SVGAGI (reference sequence). This CDR3 spans 16 amino acids. V was cut by 6 bases and J by 4 bases, with 19 bases left in between. CDR3 nucleotides: TGTGCCAGCAGGGAATTTGGGTCGAGGCTAAAAAACATTCAGTACTTC. Translating it yields CASREFGSRLKNIQYF.

V gene TRBV5-1 combines with J gene TRBJ2-7; TRBD1 matches at 10 bases. The trim removed 3 bases at V and 6 bases at J, leaving 6 bases unmatched. Per the germline V gene, CDR1 is SGHRS and CDR2 is YFSETQ. The CDR3 covers 14 residues. Here the CDR3 DNA reads TGCGCCAGCAGCTCCCCACGGACAGGGGGCGAGCAGTACTTC. Translating gives CASSSPRTGGEQYF.

The chain joins TRBV7-6 to TRBJ2-7; no reliable D call. The CDR3 is 16 amino acids. Germline CDR1 reads SGHVS; CDR2 reads FNYEAQ. V shed 1 base and J shed 2 bases, with 15 bases lying between them. The CDR3, as DNA: TGTGCCAGCAGCTTAGTAGATCCGGGCGGAGCCTACGAGCAGTACTTC. Protein product: CASSLVDPGGAYEQYF.

This clonotype was recorded a few times. This chain uses TRBV12-3 or TRBV12-4 with TRBJ1-6; D is perhaps TRBD1 (6 bases). Trimming removed 6 bases from V and 5 bases from J, with 14 bases in between. The CDR3 is 15 amino acids. The chain's CDR3 is CASRKQGTDNSPLHF. The CDR3 nucleotides read TGTGCCAGCAGGAAACAGGGAACAGATAATTCACCCCTCCACTTT.

The J gene is TRBJ1-6, the V gene TRBV20-1; 7 nucleotides agree with TRBD1. Germline assignment: CDR1 DFQATT and CDR2 SNEGSKA (reference sequence). After removal of 5 bases from V and 6 bases from J, the junction contained 7 bases not matched to a gene. The CDR3 spans 14 residues. CDR3 DNA sequence: TGCAGTGCTTCAGGGGGTTATGGTAATTCACCCCTCCACTTT. Amino acid sequence: CSASGGYGNSPLHF.

The rearrangement joins TRBV5-6 to TRBJ1-4; D remains unclear. CDR3 length equals 13 residues. V gave up 4 bases and J gave up 7 bases, with 11 bases separating them. Germline V gene data show CDR1 as SGHDT and CDR2 as YYEEEE. In DNA form, the CDR3 reads TGTGCCAGCAGCATTCCCTCAAGTGAAAAACTGTTTTTT. It specifies CASSIPSSEKLFF.

This chain joins TRBV7-2 and TRBJ2-5, with D tentatively TRBD1 or TRBD2 (5 bases each). V shed 5 bases and J shed 4 bases, with 11 bases lying between them. The CDR3 has 13 residues. Germline V gene data show CDR1 as SGHTA and CDR2 as FQGNSA. This chain's CDR3 is CASSPGAVETQYF. CDR3 DNA sequence: TGTGCCAGCAGCCCCGGGGCAGTAGAGACCCAGTACTTC.

In its sample, this clonotype was seen a few times. This rearrangement joins TRBV28 to TRBJ2-6; D not certain. CDR1 MDHEN and CDR2 SYDVKM come from the germline V gene. Trimming removed 6 bases at V and 2 bases at J, with 8 bases between. The CDR3 is 14 residues long. CDR3 loop: CASSEAPGANVLTF. CDR3 bases: TGTGCCAGCAGCGAGGCGCCTGGGGCCAACGTCCTGACTTTC. Full variable domain (rest looked up from reference TRBV28 and TRBJ2-6): DVKVTQSSRYLVKRTGEKVFLECVQDMDHENMFWYRQDPGLGLRLIYFSYDVKMKEKGDIPEGYSVSREKKERFSLILESASTNQTSMYLCASSEAPGANVLTFGAGSRLTVL.

The V call is TRBV5-5, the J call TRBJ2-7; the D is unclear. Trimming cost V 4 bases and J 1 base, with 15 bases left between them. The length of the CDR3 is 15 residues. Germline CDR1 SGHKS, CDR2 YYEKEE (reference sequence). The CDR3 region is CASSEVAGPSYEQYF. In nucleotides, the CDR3 is TGTGCCAGCAGCGAGGTGGCAGGTCCATCCTACGAGCAGTACTTC. Using reference TRBV5-5 and TRBJ2-7 for the parts outside the CDR3, the full variable domain is DAGVTQSPTHLIKTRGQQVTLRCSPISGHKSVSWYQQVLGQGPQFIFQYYEKEERGRGNFPDRFSARQFPNYSSELNVNALLLGDSALYLCASSEVAGPSYEQYFGPGTRLTVT.

This clonotype was seen only a few times. This chain uses TRBV27 with TRBJ2-1; D unresolved. CDR3 size: 14 residues. The V and J ends lost 4 bases and 4 bases respectively, with 11 bases between them. In germline, CDR1 is MNHEY, CDR2 SMNVEV (reference sequence). DNA of the CDR3: TGTGCCAGCAGTTCGGAGCTAAGTTACAATGAGCAGTTCTTC. Residues: CASSSELSYNEQFF.